This TCR beta chain was observed in a study of cytotoxic CD8 clonotypes in ibrutinib-treated CLL. Across the study: The patients comprised some twelve relapsed/refractory and more than 14 treatment-naive cases, around 18 IGHV unmutated.

Regarding the study as a whole: Baseline clonality was higher than in age-matched healthy donors and moved in step with circulating CD8+ T-cell counts.

The length of the CDR3 is 16 residues. The germline gives CDR1 MDHEN, CDR2 SYDVKM. Germline trimming cut 5 bases from V and 5 bases from J; bases unmatched to any gene: 10. Remarks on this clone: No antigen is known for it.

Investigators sought sequencing depths of between 1 in 200,000 and 1 in 1 million T cells. Sequencing was performed with immunoSEQ multiplex PCR; in TCRdb, only in-frame clones are kept and a portion is missing. In the table there are about 310,000 clones, about 80% of which are singletons. The TCR originated in a human donor with chronic lymphocytic leukemia. The V and J genes are TRBV28 and TRBJ2-1, with 9 bases aligning to TRBD2. The sample here was PBMCs, taken before ibrutinib treatment. In DNA, the CDR3 is TGTGCCAGCAGTGGCCTAGCGGGACTCAAAAACAATGAGCAGTTCTTC. Encoded protein: CASSGLAGLKNNEQFF.